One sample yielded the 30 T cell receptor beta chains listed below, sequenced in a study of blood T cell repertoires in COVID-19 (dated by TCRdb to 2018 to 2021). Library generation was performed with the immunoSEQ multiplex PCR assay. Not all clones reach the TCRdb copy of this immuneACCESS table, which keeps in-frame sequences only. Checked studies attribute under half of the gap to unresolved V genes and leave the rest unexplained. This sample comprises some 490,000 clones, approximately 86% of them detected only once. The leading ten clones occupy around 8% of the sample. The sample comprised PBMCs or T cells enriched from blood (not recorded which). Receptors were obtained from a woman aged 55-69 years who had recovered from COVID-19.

The CDR3 DNA sequence: TGTGCCAGCACCATACTAGCGGGGGGGTCGGGACCCCTCGAGCAGTACGTC. This codes for CASTILAGGSGPLEQYV. The chain is built from TRBV21-1 and TRBJ2-7; the table gives TRBD2 as D, unverified against the DNA. TRBV21-1 constitutes a pseudogene. CDR3 length: 17 amino acids.

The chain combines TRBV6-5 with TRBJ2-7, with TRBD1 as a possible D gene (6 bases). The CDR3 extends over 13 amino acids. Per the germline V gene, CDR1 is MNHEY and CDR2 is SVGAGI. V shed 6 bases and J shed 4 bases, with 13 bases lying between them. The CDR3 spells CASRSLQGYEQYV. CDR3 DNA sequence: TGTGCCAGCAGGTCCTTACAGGGATACGAGCAGTACGTC.

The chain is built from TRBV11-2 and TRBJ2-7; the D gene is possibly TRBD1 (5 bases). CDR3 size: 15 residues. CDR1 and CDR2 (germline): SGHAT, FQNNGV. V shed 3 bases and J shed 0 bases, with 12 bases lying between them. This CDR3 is CASSFSSTGSYEQYV. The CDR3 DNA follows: TGTGCCAGCAGCTTCAGCTCTACAGGCTCCTACGAGCAGTACGTC.

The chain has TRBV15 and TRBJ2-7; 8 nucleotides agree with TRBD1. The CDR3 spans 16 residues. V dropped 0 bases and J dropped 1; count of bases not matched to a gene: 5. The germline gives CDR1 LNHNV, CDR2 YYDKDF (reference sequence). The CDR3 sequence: CATSRDADRVSYEQYF. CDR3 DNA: TGTGCCACCAGCAGAGATGCGGACAGGGTTTCCTACGAGCAGTACTTC.

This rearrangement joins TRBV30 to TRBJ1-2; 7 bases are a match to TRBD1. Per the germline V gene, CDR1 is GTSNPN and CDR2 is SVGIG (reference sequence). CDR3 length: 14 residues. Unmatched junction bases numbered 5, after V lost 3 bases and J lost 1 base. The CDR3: CAWSLRGDNYGYTF. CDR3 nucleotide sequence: TGTGCCTGGAGCCTCAGGGGGGATAACTATGGCTACACCTTC.

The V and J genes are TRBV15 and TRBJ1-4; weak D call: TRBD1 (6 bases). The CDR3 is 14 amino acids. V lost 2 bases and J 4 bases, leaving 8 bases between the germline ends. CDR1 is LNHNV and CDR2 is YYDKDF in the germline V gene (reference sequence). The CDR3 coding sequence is TGTGCCACCAGCAGACCCAGGGGTAATGAAAAACTGTTTTTT. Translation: CATSRPRGNEKLFF.

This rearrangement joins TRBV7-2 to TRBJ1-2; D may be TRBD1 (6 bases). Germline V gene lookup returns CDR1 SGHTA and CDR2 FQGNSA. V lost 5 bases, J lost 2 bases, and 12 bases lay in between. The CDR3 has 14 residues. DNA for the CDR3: TGTGCCAGCAGCACCCAACAGGGCAACTATGGCTACACCTTC. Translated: CASSTQQGNYGYTF. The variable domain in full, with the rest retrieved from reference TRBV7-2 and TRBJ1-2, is GAGVSQSPSNKVTEKGKDVELRCDPISGHTALYWYRQSLGQGLEFLIYFQGNSAPDKSGLPSDRFSAERTGGSVSTLTIQRTQQEDSAVYLCASSTQQGNYGYTFGSGTRLTVV.

The chain's CDR3 is CASRGRVGTDTQYF. The CDR3 nucleotides are TGTGCCAGCAGGGGGAGGGTTGGGACAGATACGCAGTATTTT. The chain recombines TRBV27 with TRBJ2-3; TRBD2 matches at 7 bases. The CDR3 runs to 14 residues. Per germline, CDR1 MNHEY and CDR2 SMNVEV (reference sequence). Trimming removed 6 bases from V and 3 bases from J; junction bases left unmatched: 6.

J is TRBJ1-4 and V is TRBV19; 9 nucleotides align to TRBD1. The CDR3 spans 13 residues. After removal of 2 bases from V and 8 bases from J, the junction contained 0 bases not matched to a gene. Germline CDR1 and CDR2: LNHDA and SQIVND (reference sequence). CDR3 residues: CASSITGGEKLFF. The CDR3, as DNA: TGTGCCAGTAGTATAACAGGGGGCGAAAAACTGTTTTTT.

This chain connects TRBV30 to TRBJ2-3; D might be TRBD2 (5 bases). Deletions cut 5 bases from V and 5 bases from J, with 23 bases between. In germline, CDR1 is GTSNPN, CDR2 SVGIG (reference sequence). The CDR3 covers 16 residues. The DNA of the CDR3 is TGTGCCTGGGGTTTGCCTGGACTTGCCAAGAAAGATACGCAGTATTTT. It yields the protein CAWGLPGLAKKDTQYF.

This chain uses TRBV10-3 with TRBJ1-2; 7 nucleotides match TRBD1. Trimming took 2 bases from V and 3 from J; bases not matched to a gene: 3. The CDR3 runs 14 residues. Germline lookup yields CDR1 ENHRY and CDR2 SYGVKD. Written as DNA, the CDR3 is TGTGCCATCAGTGAGGCAGGGGGTTACTATGGCTACACCTTC. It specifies CAISEAGGYYGYTF.

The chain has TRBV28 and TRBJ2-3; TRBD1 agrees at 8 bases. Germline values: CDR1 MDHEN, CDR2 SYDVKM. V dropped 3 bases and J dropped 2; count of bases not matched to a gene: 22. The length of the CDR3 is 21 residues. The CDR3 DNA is TGTGCCAGCAGTTTTTACGGCCTAAGGGAAGTTGGACAGGGATACACAGATACGCAGTATTTT. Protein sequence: CASSFYGLREVGQGYTDTQYF.

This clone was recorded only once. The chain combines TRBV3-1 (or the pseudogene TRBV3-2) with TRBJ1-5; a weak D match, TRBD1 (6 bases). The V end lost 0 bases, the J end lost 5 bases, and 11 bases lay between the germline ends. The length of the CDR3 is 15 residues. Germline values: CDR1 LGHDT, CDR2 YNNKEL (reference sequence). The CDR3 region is CASSQDGQPYQPQHF. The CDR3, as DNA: TGTGCCAGCAGCCAAGACGGACAGCCTTATCAGCCCCAGCATTTT.

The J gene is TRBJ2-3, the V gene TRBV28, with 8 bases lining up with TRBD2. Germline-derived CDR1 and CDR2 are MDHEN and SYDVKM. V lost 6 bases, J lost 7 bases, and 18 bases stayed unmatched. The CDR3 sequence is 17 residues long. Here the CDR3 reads CASRIVAGLSSGNTQYF. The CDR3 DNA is TGTGCCAGCAGAATCGTAGCGGGACTGTCGTCGGGGAATACGCAGTATTTT.

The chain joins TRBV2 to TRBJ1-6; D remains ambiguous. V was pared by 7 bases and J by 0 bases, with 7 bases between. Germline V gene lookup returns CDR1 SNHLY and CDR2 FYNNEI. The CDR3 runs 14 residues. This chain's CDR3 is CASTASSYNSPLHF. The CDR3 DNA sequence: TGTGCCAGCACCGCCAGCTCCTATAATTCACCCCTCCACTTT.

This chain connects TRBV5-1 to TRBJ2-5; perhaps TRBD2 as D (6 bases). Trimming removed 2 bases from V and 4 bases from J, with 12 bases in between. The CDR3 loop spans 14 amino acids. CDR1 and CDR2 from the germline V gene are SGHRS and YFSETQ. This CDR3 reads CASSLPGLSETQYF. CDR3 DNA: TGCGCCAGCAGCTTACCGGGACTCTCAGAGACCCAGTACTTC.

The CDR3 here is CASSRQGNEQYF. The CDR3 DNA is TGTGCCAGCAGCCGACAGGGGAACGAGCAGTACTTC. The V gene is TRBV6-5, the J gene TRBJ2-7; TRBD1 matches 8 bases. Trimming cost V 6 bases and J 5 bases; bases outside gene matches: 3. Germline loops: CDR1 MNHEY, CDR2 SVGAGI. This CDR3 has 12 residues.

Here the CDR3 DNA reads TGCGCCAGCAGCTTGGTGGCCGCGAACACTGAAGCTTTCTTT. Amino acids: CASSLVAANTEAFF. The rearrangement uses TRBV5-1 and TRBJ1-1; D uncertain. The germline gives CDR1 SGHRS, CDR2 YFSETQ. CDR3 length: 14 amino acids. V was clipped by 0 bases and J by 1 base, with 7 bases between them.

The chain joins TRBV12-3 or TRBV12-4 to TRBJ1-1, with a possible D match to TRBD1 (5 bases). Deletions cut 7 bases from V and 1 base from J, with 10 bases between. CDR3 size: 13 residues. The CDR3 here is CASKIDRNTEAFF. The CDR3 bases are TGTGCCAGCAAGATAGACAGGAACACTGAAGCTTTCTTT.

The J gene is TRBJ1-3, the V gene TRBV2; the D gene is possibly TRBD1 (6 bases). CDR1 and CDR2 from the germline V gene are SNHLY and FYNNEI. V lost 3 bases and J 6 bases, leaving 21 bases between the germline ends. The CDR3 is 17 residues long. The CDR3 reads CASSEGLDRLTLNTIYF. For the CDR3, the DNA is TGTGCCAGCAGTGAGGGGTTGGACAGACTGACACTAAACACCATATATTTT.

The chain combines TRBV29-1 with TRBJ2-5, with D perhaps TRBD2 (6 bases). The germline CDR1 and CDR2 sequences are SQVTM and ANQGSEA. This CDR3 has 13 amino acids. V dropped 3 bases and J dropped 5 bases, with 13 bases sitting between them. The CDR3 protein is CSVEGDGGETQYF. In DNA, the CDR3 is TGCAGCGTTGAGGGGGACGGAGGGGAGACCCAGTACTTC.

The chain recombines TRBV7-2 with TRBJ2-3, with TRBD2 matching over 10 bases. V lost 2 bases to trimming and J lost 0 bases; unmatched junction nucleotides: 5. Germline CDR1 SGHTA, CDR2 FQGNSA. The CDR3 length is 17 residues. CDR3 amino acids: CASSLRLAGASTDTQYF. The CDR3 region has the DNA TGTGCCAGCAGCTTAAGGCTAGCGGGAGCTAGCACAGATACGCAGTATTTT.

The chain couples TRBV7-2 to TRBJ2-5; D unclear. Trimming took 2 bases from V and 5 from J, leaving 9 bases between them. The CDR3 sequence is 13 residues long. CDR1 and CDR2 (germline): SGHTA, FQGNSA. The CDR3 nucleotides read TGTGCCAGCAGCTTACTGCTCGGGGAGACCCAGTACTTC. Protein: CASSLLLGETQYF.

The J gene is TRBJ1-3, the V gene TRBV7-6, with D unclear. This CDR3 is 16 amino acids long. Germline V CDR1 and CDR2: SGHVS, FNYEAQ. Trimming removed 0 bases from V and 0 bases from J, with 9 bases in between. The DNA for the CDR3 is TGTGCCAGCAGCTTAGCTTGGGCGAACTCTGGAAACACCATATATTTT. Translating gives CASSLAWANSGNTIYF. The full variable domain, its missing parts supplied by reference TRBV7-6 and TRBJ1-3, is GAGVSQSPRYKVTKRGQDVALRCDPISGHVSLYWYRQALGQGPEFLTYFNYEAQQDKSGLPNDRFSAERPEGSISTLTIQRTEQRDSAMYRCASSLAWANSGNTIYFGEGSWLTVV.

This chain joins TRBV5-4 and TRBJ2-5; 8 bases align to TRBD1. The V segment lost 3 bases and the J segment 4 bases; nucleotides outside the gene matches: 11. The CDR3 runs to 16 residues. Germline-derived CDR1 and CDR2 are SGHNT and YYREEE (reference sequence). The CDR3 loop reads CASSSVSGGAGETQYF. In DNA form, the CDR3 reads TGTGCCAGCAGCTCCGTCTCAGGGGGCGCGGGAGAGACCCAGTACTTC.

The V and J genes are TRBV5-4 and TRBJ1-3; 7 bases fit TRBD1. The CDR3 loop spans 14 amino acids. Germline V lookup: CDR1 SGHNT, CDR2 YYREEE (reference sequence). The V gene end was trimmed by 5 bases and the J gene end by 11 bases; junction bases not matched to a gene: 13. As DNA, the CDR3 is TGTGCCAGCAGTCGCGGACAGGAACTCAACTCCATATATTTT. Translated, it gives CASSRGQELNSIYF.

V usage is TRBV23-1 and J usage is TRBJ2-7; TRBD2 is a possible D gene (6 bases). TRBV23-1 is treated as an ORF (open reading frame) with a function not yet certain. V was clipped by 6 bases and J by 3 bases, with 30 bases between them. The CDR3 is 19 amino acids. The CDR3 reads CASSPSIGHRGSKVYEQYF. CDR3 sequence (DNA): TGCGCCAGCAGCCCTTCTATCGGTCATCGGGGGTCCAAAGTCTACGAGCAGTACTTC.

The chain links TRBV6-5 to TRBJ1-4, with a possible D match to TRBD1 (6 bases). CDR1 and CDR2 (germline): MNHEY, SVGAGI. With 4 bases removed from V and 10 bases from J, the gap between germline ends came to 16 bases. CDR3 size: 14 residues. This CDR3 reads CASSSGGPRGKLFF. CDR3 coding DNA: TGTGCCAGCAGTTCGGGGGGGCCAAGAGGAAAACTGTTTTTT.

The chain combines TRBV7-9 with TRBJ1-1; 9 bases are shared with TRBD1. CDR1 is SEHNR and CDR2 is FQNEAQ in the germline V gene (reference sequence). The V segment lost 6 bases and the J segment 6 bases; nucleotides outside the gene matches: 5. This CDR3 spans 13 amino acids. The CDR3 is CASSLTGGSEAFF. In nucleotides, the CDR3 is TGTGCCAGCAGTCTTACAGGGGGCTCTGAAGCTTTCTTT. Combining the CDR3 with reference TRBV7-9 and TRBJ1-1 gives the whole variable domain DTGVSQNPRHKITKRGQNVTFRCDPISEHNRLYWYRQTLGQGPEFLTYFQNEAQLEKSRLLSDRFSAERPKGSFSTLEIQRTEQGDSAMYLCASSLTGGSEAFFGQGTRLTVV.

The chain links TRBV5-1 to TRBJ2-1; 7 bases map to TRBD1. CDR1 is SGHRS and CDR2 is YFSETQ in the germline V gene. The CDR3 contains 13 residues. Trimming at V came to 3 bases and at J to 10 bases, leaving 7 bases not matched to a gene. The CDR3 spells CASSWAPRGEQFF. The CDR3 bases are TGCGCCAGCAGCTGGGCCCCCAGGGGGGAGCAGTTCTTC.